The clone carrying this TCR beta chain has a count of ten or more. The antigen remains unidentified. Assay: immunoSEQ multiplex PCR; the TCRdb copy retains only in-frame clones and omits some. This sample comprises several thousand clones, none seen once only. The germline gives CDR1 MNHEY, CDR2 SVGAGI. The CDR3 is 13 residues long. V dropped 10 bases and J dropped 7 bases, with 14 bases sitting between them. This specimen belongs to a study of T cells after posttransplantation cyclophosphamide. Study-level findings and limits: Tissue-infiltrating T cells from skin or gut overlapped little with blood T cells. Recipient CMV seropositivity and CMV reactivation strongly tracked TRB clonality. Later post-transplant blood repertoires were often dominated by donor CD8+ memory clones.

Treatment was busulfan-fludarabine conditioning, a marrow graft, and cyclophosphamide on days +3 and +4. This sequence was found in a male patient in his late teens or twenties who received an allogeneic stem cell transplant from an unrelated donor, was CMV-positive, and had acute and chronic GVHD. A share of the T cells may be of graft donor origin. The sequencing used PBMCs, collected after allogeneic stem cell transplant with posttransplant cyclophosphamide. The chain links TRBV6-5 to TRBJ1-6, with D perhaps matching TRBD1 (6 bases). The chain's CDR3 is CATQDSRNSPLHF. In DNA, the CDR3 is TGTGCCACCCAGGACAGTCGAAATTCACCCCTCCACTTT.